One sample yielded the 2 T cell receptor beta chains listed below, sequenced in a study of cytomegalovirus exposure and HLA in healthy donors. In the PCR, 60 Vbeta and 13 Jbeta primers were used. Generated by immunoSEQ multiplex PCR, the TCRdb table keeps only in-frame clones and is missing some. The sample contains 100,000 to 150,000 clones, nearly 80% of which appear only once. Sequenced: PBMCs. Receptors originate from a woman aged 40 to 50 in good health and CMV-seronegative.

This clone appeared a single time. The chain joins TRBV2 to TRBJ1-1, with D possibly matching TRBD1 (5 bases). CDR1 SNHLY and CDR2 FYNNEI come from the germline V gene. Trimming removed 6 bases at V and 1 base at J, with 15 bases between. The CDR3 sequence is 15 residues long. CDR3 bases: TGTGCCAGCAGCGATCTGACAGTCAAGAACACTGAAGCTTTCTTT. Translation gives CASSDLTVKNTEAFF.

Points on this clone: Germline is not matched at one junction end, which may reflect a read error. The chain recombines TRBV18 with TRBJ2-4; 9 bases are shared with TRBD2. Germline V gene lookup returns CDR1 KGHSH and CDR2 LQKENI. This CDR3 is built from 18 residues. CDR3 DNA: TGTGCCAGCTCACCACCGGGCGGGAGGGCCGGGACCAAAAACAGTCAGTACTTC. Translating gives CASSPPGGRAGTKNSQYF.